This T cell receptor beta chain was identified during a study of cytomegalovirus exposure and HLA in healthy donors. There are 19 residues in the CDR3. The V gene end was trimmed by 3 bases and the J gene end by 0 bases; junction bases not matched to a gene: 16. Germline V lookup: CDR1 SGHNT, CDR2 YYREEE (reference sequence). PCR was performed using 60 Vbeta and 13 Jbeta primers. TCRdb keeps only in-frame clones here, not all; method: immunoSEQ multiplex PCR. The table has 100,000 to 140,000 clones, roughly 76% seen once. V usage is TRBV5-4 and J usage is TRBJ2-3; TRBD1 matches at 7 bases. The sequence was collected from a man between 18 and 35 years old in good health and CMV-seronegative. Sample: PBMCs. As DNA, the CDR3 is TGTGCCAGCAGCTCAGGGACAGCCTCGACTTCAGCTAGCACAGATACGCAGTATTTT. It specifies CASSSGTASTSASTDTQYF.